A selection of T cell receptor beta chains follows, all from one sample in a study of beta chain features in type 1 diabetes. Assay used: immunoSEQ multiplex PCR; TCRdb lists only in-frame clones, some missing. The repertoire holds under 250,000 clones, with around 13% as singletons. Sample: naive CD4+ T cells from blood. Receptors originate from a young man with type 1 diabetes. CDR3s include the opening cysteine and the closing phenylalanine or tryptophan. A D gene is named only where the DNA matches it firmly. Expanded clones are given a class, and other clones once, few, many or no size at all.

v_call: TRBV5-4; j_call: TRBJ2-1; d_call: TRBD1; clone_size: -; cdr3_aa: CASSTRQGPSYNEQFF; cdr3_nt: TGTGCCAGCAGCACCCGACAGGGGCCTTCCTACAATGAGCAGTTCTTC
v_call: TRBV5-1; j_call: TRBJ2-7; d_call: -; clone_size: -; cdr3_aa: CASSLEAETYEQYF; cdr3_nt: TGCGCCAGCAGCTTGGAAGCGGAAACCTACGAGCAGTACTTC
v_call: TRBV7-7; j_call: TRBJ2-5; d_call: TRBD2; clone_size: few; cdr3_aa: CASSLGLAGPQETQYF; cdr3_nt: TGTGCCAGCAGCTTAGGGCTAGCGGGGCCTCAAGAGACCCAGTACTTC
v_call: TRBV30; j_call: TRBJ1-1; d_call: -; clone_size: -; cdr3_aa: CAWREQMNTEAFF; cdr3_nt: TGTGCCTGGAGGGAGCAGATGAACACTGAAGCTTTCTTT
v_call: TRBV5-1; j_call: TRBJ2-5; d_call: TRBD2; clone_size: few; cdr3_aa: CASSLGTSLEAETQYF; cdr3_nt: TGCGCCAGCAGCTTGGGGACTAGCCTAGAGGCGGAGACCCAGTACTTC
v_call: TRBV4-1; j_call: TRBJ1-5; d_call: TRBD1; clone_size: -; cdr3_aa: CASSQAGQGSNQPQHF; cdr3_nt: TGCGCCAGCAGCCAAGCGGGACAGGGGTCCAATCAGCCCCAGCATTTT
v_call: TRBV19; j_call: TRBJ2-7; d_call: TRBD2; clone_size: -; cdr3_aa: CASSKGGSSYEQYF; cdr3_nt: TGTGCCAGTAGTAAAGGCGGGAGCTCCTACGAGCAGTACTTC
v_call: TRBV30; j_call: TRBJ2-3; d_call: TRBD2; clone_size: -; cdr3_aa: CAWARSGITDTQYF; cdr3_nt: TGTGCCTGGGCCCGGAGCGGGATCACAGATACGCAGTATTTT
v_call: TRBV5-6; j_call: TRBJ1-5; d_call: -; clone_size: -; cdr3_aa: CASSWGGLKWDQPQHF; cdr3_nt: TGTGCCAGCAGCTGGGGAGGTCTAAAATGGGATCAGCCCCAGCATTTT
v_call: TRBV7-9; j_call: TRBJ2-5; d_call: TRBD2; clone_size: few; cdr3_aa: CASSAGLGRETQYF; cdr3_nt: TGTGCCAGCAGCGCAGGACTAGGGAGGGAGACCCAGTACTTC
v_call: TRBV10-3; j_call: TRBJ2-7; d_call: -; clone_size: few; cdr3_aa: CAISEGREGEQYF; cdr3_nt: TGTGCCATCAGTGAGGGTCGGGAAGGCGAGCAGTACTTC
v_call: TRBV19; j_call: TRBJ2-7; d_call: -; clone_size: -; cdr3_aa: CASSPLMGARNEQYF; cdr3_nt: TGTGCCAGTAGTCCGCTAATGGGGGCGAGGAACGAGCAGTACTTC
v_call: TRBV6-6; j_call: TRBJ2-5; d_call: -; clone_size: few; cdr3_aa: CATTQYQETQYF; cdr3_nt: TGTGCCACCACCCAGTACCAAGAGACCCAGTACTTC
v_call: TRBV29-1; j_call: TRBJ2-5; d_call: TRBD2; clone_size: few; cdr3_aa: CSVALAGQETQYF; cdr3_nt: TGCAGCGTTGCACTAGCGGGTCAAGAGACCCAGTACTTC
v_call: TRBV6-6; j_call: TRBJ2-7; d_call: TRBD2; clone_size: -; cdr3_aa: CASSLTSGRAYEQYF; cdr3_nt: TGTGCCAGCAGCCTTACTAGCGGGAGGGCCTACGAGCAGTACTTC
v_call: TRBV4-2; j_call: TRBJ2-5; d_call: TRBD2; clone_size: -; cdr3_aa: CASSRREGTSVWETQYF; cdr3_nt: TGTGCCAGCAGCCGAAGGGAGGGCACTAGCGTCTGGGAGACCCAGTACTTC
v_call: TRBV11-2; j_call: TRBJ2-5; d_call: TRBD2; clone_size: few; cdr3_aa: CASSPRASGRARETQYF; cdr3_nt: TGTGCCAGCAGCCCGAGGGCTAGCGGGAGGGCCAGGGAGACCCAGTACTTC
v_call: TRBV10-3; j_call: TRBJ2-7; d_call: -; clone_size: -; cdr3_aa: CAISPGISDEQYF; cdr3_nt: TGTGCCATCAGTCCAGGGATTTCGGACGAGCAGTACTTC
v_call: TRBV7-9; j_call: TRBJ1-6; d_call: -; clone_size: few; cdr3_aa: CASGGQGTSPLHF; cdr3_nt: TGTGCCAGTGGCGGCCAGGGGACTTCACCCCTCCACTTT
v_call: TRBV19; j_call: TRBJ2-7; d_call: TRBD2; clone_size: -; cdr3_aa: CASSIGSGGTYYEQYF; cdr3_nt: TGTGCCAGTAGTATTGGAAGCGGGGGTACTTACTACGAGCAGTACTTC
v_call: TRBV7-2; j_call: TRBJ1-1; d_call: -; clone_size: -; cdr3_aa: CASSLTRVTEAFF; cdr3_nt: TGTGCCAGCAGCTTAACCAGGGTCACTGAAGCTTTCTTT
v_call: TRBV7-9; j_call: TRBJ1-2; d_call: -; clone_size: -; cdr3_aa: CASSLGSPTHYGYTF; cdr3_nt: TGTGCCAGCAGCTTAGGATCACCTACCCACTATGGCTACACCTTC
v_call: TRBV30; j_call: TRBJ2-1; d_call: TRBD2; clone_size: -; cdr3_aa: CAWGLVEQFF; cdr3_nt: TGTGCCTGGGGACTAGTTGAGCAGTTCTTC
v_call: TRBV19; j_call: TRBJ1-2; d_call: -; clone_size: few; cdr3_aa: CASSDLRAPYGYTF; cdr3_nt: TGTGCCAGTAGTGATCTCAGGGCTCCCTATGGCTACACCTTC
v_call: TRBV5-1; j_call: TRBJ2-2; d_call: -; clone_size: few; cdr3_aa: CASTWGQGTGELFF; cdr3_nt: TGCGCCAGCACCTGGGGGCAGGGCACCGGGGAGCTGTTTTTT
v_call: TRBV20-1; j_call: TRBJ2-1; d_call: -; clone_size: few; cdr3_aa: CSAVSGNEQFF; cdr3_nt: TGCAGTGCTGTCTCGGGCAATGAGCAGTTCTTC
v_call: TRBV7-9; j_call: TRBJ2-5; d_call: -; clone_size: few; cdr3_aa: CASSFLRGQETQYF; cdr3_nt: TGTGCCAGCAGCTTCTTAAGGGGGCAAGAGACCCAGTACTTC
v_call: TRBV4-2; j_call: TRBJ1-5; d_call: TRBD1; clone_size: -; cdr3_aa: CASSQEGTVNQPQHF; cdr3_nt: TGTGCCAGCAGCCAAGAAGGGACAGTCAATCAGCCCCAGCATTTT
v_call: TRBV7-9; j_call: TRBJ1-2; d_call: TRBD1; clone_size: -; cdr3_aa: CASSLETGEGYTF; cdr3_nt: TGTGCCAGCAGCTTAGAGACAGGGGAAGGCTACACCTTC
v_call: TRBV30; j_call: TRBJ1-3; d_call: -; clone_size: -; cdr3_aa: CAWRRAPSSGNTIYF; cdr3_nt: TGTGCCTGGCGGAGGGCCCCGAGCTCTGGAAACACCATATATTTT
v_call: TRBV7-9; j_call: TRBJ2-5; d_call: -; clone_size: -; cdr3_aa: CASSLLEGGQETQYF; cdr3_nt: TGTGCCAGCAGCTTACTTGAAGGGGGACAAGAGACCCAGTACTTC